Presented here are 24 T cell receptor beta chains from one specimen sequenced in a study of shared clonotypes between healthy human individuals. Terminally differentiated effector memory CD45RA+ cells were excluded from the naive CD8 cells, which were CD45RO-negative and positively selected for CCR7. Clones were sequenced by immunoSEQ multiplex PCR, and TCRdb holds only the in-frame ones, with some missing. The table has approximately 810,000 clones, about 91% seen once. Sequences were obtained from naive CD8+ T cells sorted from blood. These receptors came from a man aged 30-40 years in good health.

The rearrangement joins TRBV7-9 to TRBJ2-2; D is undetermined. Germline V CDR1 and CDR2: SEHNR, FQNEAQ (reference sequence). This CDR3 has 13 amino acids. V was trimmed by 1 base and J by 7 bases, leaving 7 bases between them. The CDR3 sequence is CASSLGEDGELFF. CDR3 DNA sequence: TGTGCCAGCAGCTTAGGAGAAGACGGGGAGCTGTTTTTT.

This rearrangement joins TRBV30 to TRBJ2-1; 8 nucleotides match TRBD1. In germline, CDR1 is GTSNPN, CDR2 SVGIG (reference sequence). Trimming cost V 0 bases and J 5 bases; bases outside gene matches: 9. The CDR3 is 16 residues long. Here the CDR3 DNA reads TGTGCCTGGAGTGTCCTCGGACAGGGTAGGGACAATGAGCAGTTCTTC. The encoded protein is CAWSVLGQGRDNEQFF.

CDR3 region: CASKGYRGLLYEQYF. Here the CDR3 DNA reads TGTGCCAGCAAGGGGTACAGGGGCCTTCTCTACGAGCAGTACTTC. This sequence joins TRBV27 and TRBJ2-7, with TRBD1 identical over 7 bases. The ends lost 7 bases at V and 3 bases at J; junction bases unmatched: 12. The CDR3 runs to 15 residues. Germline V gives CDR1 MNHEY, CDR2 SMNVEV (reference sequence).

The chain recombines TRBV13 with TRBJ1-5; 10 bases are shared with TRBD1. The V gene end was trimmed by 3 bases and the J gene end by 5 bases; junction bases not matched to a gene: 1. This CDR3 is 14 amino acids long. Germline lookup yields CDR1 PRHDT and CDR2 FYEKMQ (reference sequence). The CDR3 spells CASSFGQGDQPQHF. The CDR3, as DNA: TGTGCCAGCAGCTTCGGACAGGGGGATCAGCCCCAGCATTTT.

The V call is TRBV5-1, the J call TRBJ2-7, with D uncertain. The CDR3 length is 16 residues. Deletions cut 0 bases from V and 4 bases from J, with 17 bases between. CDR1 is SGHRS and CDR2 is YFSETQ in the germline V gene. The CDR3 sequence: CASSLDYQVLIYEQYF. CDR3 bases: TGCGCCAGCAGCTTGGACTACCAGGTCCTTATTTACGAGCAGTACTTC.

The V and J genes are TRBV11-3 and TRBJ2-3; TRBD2 matches at 9 bases. V lost 0 bases and J lost 6; bases outside the gene matches: 7. Germline CDR1 is SGHNT and CDR2 is YENEEA. The CDR3 consists of 16 residues. In DNA form, the CDR3 reads TGTGCCAGCAGCTTAGATAAGGCGGGAGGGCCGGATACGCAGTATTTT. It codes for CASSLDKAGGPDTQYF.

As for this clone: This sample includes further DNA sequences coding for the same CDR3. V gene TRBV27 combines with J gene TRBJ2-1; D ambiguous. The V gene's germline CDR1 is MNHEY and CDR2 SMNVEV (reference sequence). Trimming took off 6 bases at V and 0 bases at J, with 6 bases between the two ends. The CDR3 sequence is 13 residues long. The CDR3 loop is CASSRSSYNEQFF. The CDR3 DNA reads as TGTGCCAGCAGCCGGAGCTCCTACAATGAGCAGTTCTTC.

The J gene is TRBJ1-4, the V gene TRBV6-5; D gene uncertain. Germline CDR1 and CDR2: MNHEY and SVGAGI. V lost 1 base, J lost 5 bases, and 8 bases lay in between. This CDR3 spans 14 amino acids. DNA for the CDR3: TGTGCCAGCAGTTACTACGAAGGGAATGAAAAACTGTTTTTT. As protein: CASSYYEGNEKLFF.

The chain has TRBV27 and TRBJ1-1; D not certain. Germline V gene lookup returns CDR1 MNHEY and CDR2 SMNVEV (reference sequence). This CDR3 contains 14 residues. The V and J ends lost 6 bases and 5 bases respectively, with 16 bases between them. The CDR3 nucleotides are TGTGCCAGCAGCCGCATAGGGCTTGGGACTGAAGCTTTCTTT. Protein sequence: CASSRIGLGTEAFF.

This clone has just a few counts. CDR3 sequence (DNA): TGTGCCAGCAGCTTAGCGCAAGGACAGGGGGCGAACTATGGCTACACCTTC. This translates into CASSLAQGQGANYGYTF. The chain joins TRBV7-8 to TRBJ1-2; 11 bases match TRBD1. The trim removed 0 bases at V and 2 bases at J, leaving 5 bases unmatched. CDR3 size: 17 residues. The germline CDR1 and CDR2 sequences are SGHVS and FQNEAQ.

This chain links TRBV25-1 with TRBJ2-1; 7 nucleotides match TRBD2. CDR3 size: 15 residues. CDR1 MGHDK and CDR2 SYGVNS come from the germline V gene. The V and J ends lost 4 bases and 0 bases, in that order; junction bases with no gene match: 3. The CDR3 spells CASSVGGSSYNEQFF. The CDR3 DNA reads TGTGCCAGCAGTGTCGGGGGGAGCTCCTACAATGAGCAGTTCTTC.

The chain carries TRBV27 and TRBJ2-3; 12 bases align to TRBD2. Germline lookup yields CDR1 MNHEY and CDR2 SMNVEV (reference sequence). CDR3 length equals 19 residues. The trim removed 3 bases at V and 6 bases at J, leaving 16 bases unmatched. CDR3 sequence: CASSFRIPGLAGSLDTQYF. The CDR3 coding sequence is TGTGCCAGCAGTTTCCGGATTCCGGGACTAGCGGGTAGTCTGGATACGCAGTATTTT.

The chain combines TRBV27 with TRBJ2-7, with TRBD1 matching over 8 bases. The length of the CDR3 is 13 residues. Germline V lookup: CDR1 MNHEY, CDR2 SMNVEV (reference sequence). V was clipped by 7 bases and J by 5 bases; unmatched bases: 7. Written as DNA, the CDR3 is TGTGCCAGCACTCGGACAGGGTCCCACGAGCAGTACTTC. Its translation: CASTRTGSHEQYF.

The genes are TRBV28 and TRBJ2-7; 7 positions agree with TRBD2. From germline, CDR1 is MDHEN and CDR2 SYDVKM. V lost 2 bases to trimming and J lost 0 bases; unmatched junction nucleotides: 7. The CDR3 covers 16 residues. CDR3 sequence (DNA): TGTGCCAGCAGTTTAATCTTGCGGGAGCCCTCCTACGAGCAGTACTTC. The encoded protein is CASSLILREPSYEQYF.

The chain carries TRBV10-2 and TRBJ2-5, with D unclear. Gene TRBJ2-7 matches the end of the DNA better, so the J call may be wrong. CDR1 is WSHSY and CDR2 is SAAADI in the germline V gene. The CDR3 covers 12 residues. CDR3 nucleotide sequence: TGCGCCAGCAGTCCCTTCTTGCACGAGCAGTACTTC. Its translation: CASSPFLHEQYF.

The rearrangement joins TRBV27 to TRBJ1-2; D ambiguous. V was cut by 5 bases and J by 3 bases, with 13 bases left in between. Germline CDR1 and CDR2: MNHEY and SMNVEV (reference sequence). The length of the CDR3 is 14 residues. Written as DNA, the CDR3 is TGTGCCAGCAGTCTTAACACCGACGACTATGGCTACACCTTC. Translation gives CASSLNTDDYGYTF.

This rearrangement joins TRBV7-2 to TRBJ1-3; D remains ambiguous. This CDR3 contains 16 residues. Germline assignment: CDR1 SGHTA and CDR2 FQGNSA. V shed 1 base and J shed 0 bases, with 10 bases lying between them. The DNA of the CDR3 is TGTGCCAGCAGCTTAGGGACGGCTTACTCTGGAAACACCATATATTTT. Translated, it gives CASSLGTAYSGNTIYF.

V usage is TRBV29-1 and J usage is TRBJ2-7; TRBD1 agrees at 7 bases. Germline V gene lookup returns CDR1 SQVTM and CDR2 ANQGSEA. V shed 4 bases, J shed 2 bases, and the junction held 8 bases outside the gene matches. This CDR3 contains 14 residues. CDR3 nucleotides: TGCAGCGTTGGCGAGACAGGGATGACCTACGAGCAGTACTTC. Amino acids: CSVGETGMTYEQYF.

The chain recombines TRBV7-8 with TRBJ1-2; the D is unclear. V lost 2 bases to trimming and J lost 8 bases, with 15 bases between them. The germline V gene has CDR1 SGHVS and CDR2 FQNEAQ. The CDR3 loop spans 14 amino acids. The CDR3 loop is CASSLRRPVHGYTF. The CDR3 nucleotides are TGTGCCAGCAGCTTACGCCGACCCGTTCACGGCTACACCTTC.

This chain links TRBV29-1 with TRBJ2-1; 14 positions match TRBD2. Germline values: CDR1 SQVTM, CDR2 ANQGSEA. CDR3 length: 15 residues. Germline trimming cut 7 bases from V and 1 base from J; bases unmatched to any gene: 3. CDR3 sequence: CSGRLAGGSYNEQFF. The CDR3 bases are TGCAGCGGACGACTAGCGGGAGGGTCCTACAATGAGCAGTTCTTC.

The CDR3 is CASSAPARDLYF. The DNA for the CDR3 is TGTGCCAGCAGCGCCCCCGCTAGAGATCTGTATTTT. The chain employs TRBV9 and TRBJ2-3, with D unclear. V was trimmed by 3 bases and J by 14 bases, leaving 16 bases between them. Germline V gene lookup returns CDR1 SGDLS and CDR2 YYNGEE. This CDR3 has 12 amino acids.

The V and J genes are TRBV27 and TRBJ2-1; 7 nucleotides agree with TRBD2. The CDR3 loop spans 12 amino acids. CDR1 and CDR2 (germline): MNHEY, SMNVEV (reference sequence). The trim removed 6 bases at V and 7 bases at J, leaving 3 bases unmatched. The CDR3 sequence: CASSLLANEQFF. The CDR3 DNA reads TGTGCCAGCAGCCTACTAGCGAATGAGCAGTTCTTC.

The chain recombines TRBV28 with TRBJ2-2; D is unresolved. Germline loops: CDR1 MDHEN, CDR2 SYDVKM. The CDR3 covers 13 residues. V was pared by 7 bases and J by 3 bases, with 9 bases between. Here the CDR3 DNA reads TGTGCCAGCAACCCCGGTTACACCGGGGAGCTGTTTTTT. Amino acids: CASNPGYTGELFF.

This chain joins TRBV28 and TRBJ2-1; TRBD1 is a possible D gene (6 bases). V was cut by 5 bases and J by 3 bases, with 14 bases left in between. The CDR3 totals 15 residues. CDR1 and CDR2 from the germline V gene are MDHEN and SYDVKM. CDR3 amino acids: CASSPRPRGYNEQFF. The CDR3 DNA reads as TGTGCCAGCAGTCCGCGTCCCAGGGGCTACAATGAGCAGTTCTTC.